This T cell receptor beta chain is from a study of cytomegalovirus exposure and HLA in healthy donors. To note about this clone: The sample carries other DNA sequences with the same CDR3.

CDR1 is SGHRS, CDR2 YFSETQ, per germline. The CDR3 loop spans 13 amino acids. V trimming: 7 bases; J trimming: 4 bases; junction bases outside the gene matches: 4. PCR used 60 Vbeta primers and 13 Jbeta primers. Produced via immunoSEQ multiplex PCR; TCRdb's table is partial and in-frame only. The sample lists 130,000 or so clones, approximately 80% occurring once. The chain employs TRBV5-1 and TRBJ1-4, with TRBD1 matching over 7 bases. Sequenced material: PBMCs. The source of this sequence is a woman between 18 and 29 years old in good health and CMV-seronegative. CDR3 DNA sequence: TGCGCCAGCCGGGACAGTTTTAATGAAAAACTGTTTTTT. Its translation: CASRDSFNEKLFF.